The rows below give T cell receptor beta chains drawn from one sample of a study of CD8 T cells in ankylosing spondylitis. TCRdb re-derived calls from the 5' RACE reads in MiXCR, one entry per CDR3 protein. Of approximately 550,000 distinct CDR3 sequences listed, approximately 12% are singletons. Source material: blood, either unsorted or a sorted T cell fraction (not recorded which). The receptors stem from a male donor with ankylosing spondylitis. Each CDR3 is given with its conserved first and last residue.

j_gene	v_gene	len	CDR3aa
TRBJ2-2	TRBV27	13	CASGGQRTGELFF
TRBJ2-3	TRBV11-2	12	CASSSSRDTQYF
TRBJ2-4	TRBV20-1	14	CSAPDRLTKNIQYF
TRBJ2-5	TRBV29-1	14	CSVYTGTGWETQYF
TRBJ2-3	TRBV18	15	CASSPWETTTDTQYF
TRBJ1-2	TRBV12-3/TRBV12-4	15	CASSSGTGLHYGYTF
TRBJ2-1	TRBV4-2	14	CASSQETGVRPLFF
TRBJ2-7	TRBV5-1	15	CASSLTLVGFNEQYF
TRBJ2-1	TRBV2	15	CASSEALGLPNEQFF
TRBJ2-1	TRBV5-1	14	CASSLGAGFDEQFF
TRBJ2-6	TRBV7-9	17	CASSSTGLYSGANVLTF
TRBJ2-1	TRBV15	15	CATSPSVSSYNEQFF
TRBJ1-1	TRBV5-1	13	CASSLEGNTEAFF
TRBJ1-5	TRBV5-1	15	CASSWGPGTNQPQHF
TRBJ1-1	TRBV19	16	CASSPWGQGLNTEAFF
TRBJ2-7	TRBV20-1	15	CSARDQTRGGYEQYF
TRBJ1-5	TRBV29-1	13	CSVGAQRDQPQHF
TRBJ2-7	TRBV3-1	15	CASSPLGGTLYEQYF
TRBJ1-1	TRBV7-9	15	CASSTRTIGGTEAFF
TRBJ1-1	TRBV5-5	14	CASSLGPGVTEAFF
TRBJ2-5	TRBV12-3/TRBV12-4	14	CASSLGTVWETQYF
TRBJ1-2	TRBV29-1	14	CSVSTGGGDYGYTF
TRBJ2-3	TRBV12-3/TRBV12-4	11	CASSPAGAQYF
TRBJ2-5	TRBV5-1	14	CASRGQGGSETQYF
TRBJ2-7	TRBV2	13	CASTHRDGYEQYF
TRBJ2-1	TRBV4-1	17	CASSQASGLKVFNEQFF
TRBJ2-1	TRBV2	14	CASSLTSGPPWQFF
TRBJ1-1	TRBV12-3/TRBV12-4	13	CASSLDGGTEAFF
TRBJ2-1	TRBV29-1	13	CSVVADSYNEQFF
TRBJ2-1	TRBV10-3	14	CAISEDPWTTEQFF
TRBJ2-7	TRBV6-2/TRBV6-3	15	CASSYRTNSAYEQYF
TRBJ1-6	TRBV5-1	15	CASSLGGPPGSPLHF
TRBJ2-2	TRBV29-1	16	CSVETLAGANPGELFF
TRBJ2-1	TRBV20-1	18	CSASRGQKVLSSYNEQFF
TRBJ2-5	TRBV7-9	14	CASRQAVGHRTQYF
TRBJ2-3	TRBV20-1	14	CSATPRPGTDTQYF
TRBJ2-7	TRBV6-5	15	CASSYGTSGIGEQYF
TRBJ2-3	TRBV29-1	12	CSPRDSTDTQYF
TRBJ2-1	TRBV5-6	14	CASSTGTRKDEQFF
TRBJ2-1	TRBV5-1	14	CASSLASGHNEQFF
TRBJ1-2	TRBV4-2	15	CASSQAEWSNYGYTF
TRBJ1-4	TRBV30	13	CAWSAGLGEKLFF
TRBJ2-1	TRBV5-1	20	CASSLASVAGGGWSYNEQFF
TRBJ2-5	TRBV3-1	17	CASSQGRTSGTQETQYF
TRBJ1-6	TRBV9	17	CASSPRDRGPGNSPLHF
TRBJ2-7	TRBV4-2	16	CASSQPEAGGPYEQYF
TRBJ1-1	TRBV12-3/TRBV12-4	13	CASINGPGTEAFF
TRBJ1-5	TRBV30	15	CAWSGQGQGRQPQHF
TRBJ2-7	TRBV7-2	13	CASSLAPGDQQYF
TRBJ1-6	TRBV3-1	14	CASSRGEERSPLHF
TRBJ2-4	TRBV4-1	15	CASSQVPWAKNIQYF
TRBJ2-3	TRBV5-1	15	CASTLSGSGTDTQYF
TRBJ2-5	TRBV5-1	14	CASSLTGGTETQYF
TRBJ2-1	TRBV27	12	CASSLSYHEQFF
TRBJ2-1	TRBV20-1	14	CSARDKASKGEQFF
TRBJ2-1	TRBV12-3/TRBV12-4	15	CASTLDRIRYNEQFF
TRBJ1-2	TRBV4-2	16	CASSQDGAGQLYGYTF